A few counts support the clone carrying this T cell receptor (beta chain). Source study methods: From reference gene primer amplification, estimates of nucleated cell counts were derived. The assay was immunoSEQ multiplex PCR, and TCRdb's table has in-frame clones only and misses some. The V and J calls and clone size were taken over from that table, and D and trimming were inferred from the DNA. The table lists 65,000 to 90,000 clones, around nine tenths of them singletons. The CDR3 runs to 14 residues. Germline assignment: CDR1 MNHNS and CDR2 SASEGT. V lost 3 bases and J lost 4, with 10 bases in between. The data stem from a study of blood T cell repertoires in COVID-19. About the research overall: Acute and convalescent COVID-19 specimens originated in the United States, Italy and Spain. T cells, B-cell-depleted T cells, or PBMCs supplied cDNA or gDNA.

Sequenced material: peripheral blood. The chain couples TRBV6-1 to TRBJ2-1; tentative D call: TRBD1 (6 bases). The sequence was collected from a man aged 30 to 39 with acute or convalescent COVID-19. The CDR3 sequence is CASSDLQGYNEQFF. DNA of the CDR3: TGTGCCAGCAGTGATCTACAGGGATACAATGAGCAGTTCTTC.